This is a list of T cell receptor beta chains from one sample in a study of blood T cell repertoires in COVID-19. This table comes from immunoSEQ multiplex PCR, and its TCRdb copy is limited to in-frame clones, with some not included. This table has about 180,000 clones, around 86% appearing once. The sample comprised peripheral blood. The receptors derive from a woman younger than 45 with active or convalescent COVID-19. The CDR3 runs from the conserved cysteine through the conserved F or W. The D gene is left open where the match is weak. Clone size appears in some rows only: once, few, many, or a class for an expanded clone.

d_call: NA
j_call: TRBJ2-2
clone_size: NA
v_call: TRBV6-4
cdr3_aa: CASNPGTGELFF
cdr3_nt: TGTGCCAGCAATCCGGGTACAGGGGAGCTGTTTTTT

d_call: TRBD1
j_call: TRBJ1-2
clone_size: NA
v_call: TRBV30
cdr3_aa: CAWSRPGQGHYGYTF
cdr3_nt: TGTGCCTGGAGCCGGCCGGGACAGGGGCACTATGGCTACACCTTC

d_call: TRBD2
j_call: TRBJ2-7
clone_size: NA
v_call: TRBV3-1/TRBV3-2
cdr3_aa: CASSPGLAGGFYEQYF
cdr3_nt: TGTGCCAGCAGCCCCGGACTAGCGGGGGGGTTCTACGAGCAGTACTTC

d_call: NA
j_call: TRBJ2-1
clone_size: NA
v_call: TRBV27
cdr3_aa: CASSWGLPGDEQFF
cdr3_nt: TGTGCCAGCAGTTGGGGACTCCCGGGAGATGAGCAGTTCTTC

d_call: TRBD1
j_call: TRBJ2-3
clone_size: NA
v_call: TRBV6-6
cdr3_aa: CASRWFGQGIDTQYF
cdr3_nt: TGTGCCAGCAGGTGGTTTGGACAGGGCATAGATACGCAGTATTTT

d_call: NA
j_call: TRBJ1-6
clone_size: once
v_call: TRBV6-6
cdr3_aa: CASSPGGRSPLHF
cdr3_nt: TGTGCCAGCAGCCCGGGGGGTCGCTCACCCCTCCACTTT

d_call: NA
j_call: TRBJ1-2
clone_size: few
v_call: TRBV28
cdr3_aa: CASSGTPNYGYTF
cdr3_nt: TGTGCCAGCAGTGGGACACCAAACTATGGCTACACCTTC

d_call: TRBD1
j_call: TRBJ2-3
clone_size: NA
v_call: TRBV3-1/TRBV3-2
cdr3_aa: CASKGGRGSDTQYF
cdr3_nt: TGTGCCAGCAAAGGGGGCCGGGGATCAGATACGCAGTATTTT

d_call: NA
j_call: TRBJ1-1
clone_size: once
v_call: TRBV19
cdr3_aa: CASSIGNTEAFF
cdr3_nt: TGTGCCAGTAGTATCGGGAACACTGAAGCTTTCTTT

d_call: TRBD2
j_call: TRBJ2-7
clone_size: NA
v_call: TRBV28
cdr3_aa: CASSLWGSGTPYEQYF
cdr3_nt: TGTGCCAGCAGTTTATGGGGTAGCGGGACCCCCTACGAGCAGTACTTC

d_call: TRBD2
j_call: TRBJ2-1
clone_size: NA
v_call: TRBV24-1
cdr3_aa: CATSDQGLAGDFYNEQFF
cdr3_nt: TGTGCCACCAGTGATCAGGGACTAGCGGGAGATTTCTACAATGAGCAGTTCTTC

d_call: NA
j_call: TRBJ1-2
clone_size: NA
v_call: TRBV11-3
cdr3_aa: CASSLDKGVLSYGYTF
cdr3_nt: TGTGCCAGCAGCTTAGATAAGGGGGTCCTCTCCTATGGCTACACCTTC

d_call: TRBD1
j_call: TRBJ1-2
clone_size: NA
v_call: TRBV10-3
cdr3_aa: CAISAGVRTGQGYTF
cdr3_nt: TGTGCCATCAGTGCCGGAGTGAGGACAGGGCAAGGCTACACCTTC

d_call: NA
j_call: TRBJ1-1
clone_size: once
v_call: TRBV5-1
cdr3_aa: CASRSGLEAFF
cdr3_nt: TGCGCCAGCAGATCTGGGCTCGAGGCTTTCTTT

d_call: TRBD1
j_call: TRBJ1-2
clone_size: once
v_call: TRBV5-1
cdr3_aa: CASSQSRQGWNYGYTF
cdr3_nt: TGCGCCAGCAGCCAATCTAGACAGGGATGGAACTATGGCTACACCTTC

d_call: TRBD1
j_call: TRBJ1-1
clone_size: NA
v_call: TRBV19
cdr3_aa: CASSPGQEGTEAFF
cdr3_nt: TGTGCCAGTAGTCCCGGACAGGAGGGCACTGAAGCTTTCTTT

d_call: TRBD1
j_call: TRBJ1-2
clone_size: NA
v_call: TRBV19
cdr3_aa: CASSTDDRVDGYTF
cdr3_nt: TGTGCCAGTAGTACAGACGACAGGGTCGATGGCTACACCTTC

d_call: TRBD2
j_call: TRBJ2-3
clone_size: NA
v_call: TRBV6-1
cdr3_aa: CASSDAGVRTDTQYF
cdr3_nt: TGTGCCAGCAGTGACGCGGGAGTGAGAACAGATACGCAGTATTTT

d_call: NA
j_call: TRBJ2-7
clone_size: NA
v_call: TRBV4-1
cdr3_aa: CASSQVTELSPLEQYF
cdr3_nt: TGCGCCAGCAGCCAAGTGACGGAACTATCCCCCCTGGAGCAGTACTTC

d_call: NA
j_call: TRBJ1-3
clone_size: NA
v_call: TRBV5-8
cdr3_aa: CASSFFGREGSGNTIYF
cdr3_nt: TGTGCCAGCAGCTTTTTCGGACGGGAAGGTTCTGGAAACACCATATATTTT

d_call: TRBD1
j_call: TRBJ1-1
clone_size: once
v_call: TRBV2
cdr3_aa: CASRSQGVNTEAFF
cdr3_nt: TGTGCCAGCAGGTCCCAGGGGGTGAACACTGAAGCTTTCTTT

d_call: NA
j_call: TRBJ1-6
clone_size: NA
v_call: TRBV18
cdr3_aa: CASSPKGPDSYNSPLHF
cdr3_nt: TGTGCCAGCTCACCAAAGGGGCCCGACTCCTATAATTCACCCCTCCACTTT

d_call: NA
j_call: TRBJ1-1
clone_size: NA
v_call: TRBV29-1
cdr3_aa: CSVGTLEAFF
cdr3_nt: TGCAGCGTCGGGACACTTGAAGCTTTCTTT

d_call: NA
j_call: TRBJ2-7
clone_size: NA
v_call: TRBV5-1
cdr3_aa: CASSLALDRTYEQYF
cdr3_nt: TGCGCCAGCAGCTTGGCCTTAGACAGGACCTACGAGCAGTACTTC

d_call: NA
j_call: TRBJ1-1
clone_size: few
v_call: TRBV5-1
cdr3_aa: CASSPRGTRGDTEAFF
cdr3_nt: TGCGCCAGCAGTCCCCGCGGGACGCGAGGGGACACTGAAGCTTTCTTT

d_call: NA
j_call: TRBJ1-2
clone_size: NA
v_call: TRBV6-5
cdr3_aa: CASSFTDNYGYTF
cdr3_nt: TGTGCCAGCAGTTTTACTGATAACTATGGCTACACCTTC

d_call: NA
j_call: TRBJ1-3
clone_size: NA
v_call: TRBV6-6
cdr3_aa: CASSRTPTTSGNTIYF
cdr3_nt: TGTGCCAGCTCCAGAACCCCAACCACCTCTGGAAACACCATATATTTT

d_call: TRBD1
j_call: TRBJ2-1
clone_size: NA
v_call: TRBV18
cdr3_aa: CASSSRQGARAEQFF
cdr3_nt: TGTGCCAGCTCATCCCGACAGGGGGCACGGGCTGAGCAGTTCTTC

d_call: NA
j_call: TRBJ2-3
clone_size: once
v_call: TRBV3-1/TRBV3-2
cdr3_aa: CASSQVARSTDTQYF
cdr3_nt: TGTGCCAGCAGCCAAGTCGCTAGGTCGACAGATACGCAGTATTTT

d_call: TRBD2
j_call: TRBJ2-1
clone_size: NA
v_call: TRBV25-1
cdr3_aa: CASSVLLAGAYNEQFF
cdr3_nt: TGTGCCAGCAGTGTCCTACTAGCGGGAGCTTACAATGAGCAGTTCTTC

d_call: TRBD1
j_call: TRBJ1-6
clone_size: NA
v_call: TRBV2
cdr3_aa: CASSGDRGLNSPLHF
cdr3_nt: TGTGCCAGCAGTGGAGACAGGGGGCTTAATTCACCCCTCCACTTT

d_call: NA
j_call: TRBJ2-3
clone_size: NA
v_call: TRBV19
cdr3_aa: CASSIGGPDTQYF
cdr3_nt: TGTGCCAGTAGTATCGGGGGGCCAGATACGCAGTATTTT

d_call: TRBD1
j_call: TRBJ1-1
clone_size: NA
v_call: TRBV6-6
cdr3_aa: CASNDRGGGREAFF
cdr3_nt: TGTGCCAGCAACGACAGGGGGGGAGGCCGTGAAGCTTTCTTT

d_call: NA
j_call: TRBJ1-4
clone_size: NA
v_call: TRBV6-1
cdr3_aa: CASSETGTNEKLFF
cdr3_nt: TGTGCCAGCAGTGAAACGGGAACTAATGAAAAACTGTTTTTT

d_call: NA
j_call: TRBJ1-1
clone_size: few
v_call: TRBV7-9
cdr3_aa: CASSFLQGNTEAFF
cdr3_nt: TGTGCCAGCAGCTTCCTACAGGGGAACACTGAAGCTTTCTTT

d_call: NA
j_call: TRBJ1-2
clone_size: NA
v_call: TRBV27
cdr3_aa: CASSPYVVASREYGYTF
cdr3_nt: TGTGCCAGCAGTCCTTATGTTGTAGCCTCCCGGGAGTATGGCTACACCTTC

d_call: TRBD1
j_call: TRBJ2-1
clone_size: NA
v_call: TRBV27
cdr3_aa: CASTHGTGGINEQFF
cdr3_nt: TGTGCCAGCACCCACGGGACAGGGGGAATAAATGAGCAGTTCTTC

d_call: NA
j_call: TRBJ2-2
clone_size: few
v_call: TRBV12-3/TRBV12-4
cdr3_aa: CASSFGRAGELFF
cdr3_nt: TGTGCCAGCAGTTTCGGCCGGGCCGGGGAGCTGTTTTTT

d_call: TRBD1
j_call: TRBJ1-1
clone_size: NA
v_call: TRBV19
cdr3_aa: CASSIDTDREAFF
cdr3_nt: TGTGCCAGTAGTATAGATACGGACAGGGAAGCTTTCTTT

d_call: NA
j_call: TRBJ1-1
clone_size: NA
v_call: TRBV14
cdr3_aa: CASSQDLRAGVTEAFF
cdr3_nt: TGTGCCAGCAGCCAAGACCTGCGGGCCGGGGTCACTGAAGCTTTCTTT

d_call: NA
j_call: TRBJ1-1
clone_size: NA
v_call: TRBV20-1
cdr3_aa: CSASSYTEAFF
cdr3_nt: TGCAGTGCTAGCAGTTACACTGAAGCTTTCTTT

d_call: TRBD1
j_call: TRBJ2-5
clone_size: NA
v_call: TRBV2
cdr3_aa: CASSGDRGDQETQYF
cdr3_nt: TGTGCCAGCAGCGGGGACAGGGGGGACCAAGAGACCCAGTACTTC

d_call: NA
j_call: TRBJ1-1
clone_size: NA
v_call: TRBV19
cdr3_aa: CASSPRQGRYMNTEAFF
cdr3_nt: TGTGCCAGTAGTCCCCGGCAGGGTCGTTACATGAACACTGAAGCTTTCTTT

d_call: TRBD2
j_call: TRBJ2-3
clone_size: NA
v_call: TRBV7-6
cdr3_aa: CASSVRGDITDTQYF
cdr3_nt: TGTGCCAGCAGCGTCCGGGGGGATATCACAGATACGCAGTATTTT

d_call: TRBD1
j_call: TRBJ1-3
clone_size: few
v_call: TRBV9
cdr3_aa: CASSYDRVGNTIYF
cdr3_nt: TGTGCCAGCAGCTACGACAGGGTCGGAAACACCATATATTTT

d_call: NA
j_call: TRBJ2-3
clone_size: NA
v_call: TRBV30
cdr3_aa: CAWSGTSTDTQYF
cdr3_nt: TGTGCCTGGAGTGGGACTAGCACAGATACGCAGTATTTT

d_call: NA
j_call: TRBJ2-1
clone_size: few
v_call: TRBV27
cdr3_aa: CASTALPGLHSREQFF
cdr3_nt: TGTGCCAGCACCGCCCTCCCGGGACTCCACTCCCGGGAGCAGTTCTTC

d_call: NA
j_call: TRBJ1-1
clone_size: once
v_call: TRBV25-1
cdr3_aa: CASSEVTWGWDTEAFF
cdr3_nt: TGTGCCAGCAGTGAAGTCACTTGGGGCTGGGACACTGAAGCTTTCTTT

d_call: NA
j_call: TRBJ1-6
clone_size: NA
v_call: TRBV27
cdr3_aa: CASSLEAAGLSAPLHF
cdr3_nt: TGTGCCAGCAGTTTAGAGGCGGCAGGGCTTTCTGCACCCCTCCACTTT

d_call: NA
j_call: TRBJ2-6
clone_size: NA
v_call: TRBV10-1
cdr3_aa: CASGSRLYAGANVLTF
cdr3_nt: TGCGCCAGCGGGTCCAGACTTTATGCTGGGGCCAACGTCCTGACTTTC

d_call: NA
j_call: TRBJ1-3
clone_size: NA
v_call: TRBV2
cdr3_aa: CASRRSGNTIYF
cdr3_nt: TGTGCCAGCAGGCGCTCTGGAAACACCATATATTTT